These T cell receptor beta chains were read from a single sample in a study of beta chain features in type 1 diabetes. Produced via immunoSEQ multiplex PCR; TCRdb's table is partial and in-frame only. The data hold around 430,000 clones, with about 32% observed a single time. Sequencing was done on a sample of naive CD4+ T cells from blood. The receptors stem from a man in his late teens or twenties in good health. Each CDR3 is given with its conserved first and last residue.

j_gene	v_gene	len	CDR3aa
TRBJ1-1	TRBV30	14	CAWNPAGPMSEAFF
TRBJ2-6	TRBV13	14	CASSTGYGANVLTF
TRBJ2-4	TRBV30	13	CAWSPLRGSIQYF
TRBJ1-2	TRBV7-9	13	CASSLRLNYGYTF
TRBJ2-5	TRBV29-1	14	CSSVGGVPGETQYF
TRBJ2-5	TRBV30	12	CAWSVRGMTQYF
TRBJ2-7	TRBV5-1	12	CASSYTPYEQYF
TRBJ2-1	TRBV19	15	CASTPWGEGLDEQFF
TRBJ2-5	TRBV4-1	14	CASSPRTVQETQYF
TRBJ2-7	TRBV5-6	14	CASSPSGSSYEQYF
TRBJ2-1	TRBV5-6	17	CASSPEGRPSSYNEQFF
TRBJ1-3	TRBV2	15	CASSDRVRPGNTIYF
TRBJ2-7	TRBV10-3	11	CAISGNYEQYF
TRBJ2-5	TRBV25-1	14	CASSEVQGQETQYF
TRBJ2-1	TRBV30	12	CAWSPTRNEQFF
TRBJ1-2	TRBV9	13	CASSVEQGFGYTF
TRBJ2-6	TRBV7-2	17	CASSAGDSHSGANVLTF
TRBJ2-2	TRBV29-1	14	CSVEATGWTGELFF
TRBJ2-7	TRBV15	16	CATSSPILAGKGEQYF
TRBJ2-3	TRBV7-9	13	CASSLRDRDTQYF
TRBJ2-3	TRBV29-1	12	CSVDRGEDTQYF
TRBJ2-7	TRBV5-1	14	CASSSLTGTYEQYF
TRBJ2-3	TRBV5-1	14	CASRADSSTDTQYF
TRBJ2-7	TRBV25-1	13	CAVSRTGSYEQYF
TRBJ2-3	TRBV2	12	CASSEGLVLGYF
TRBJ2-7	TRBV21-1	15	CASSKGSLRSYEQYF
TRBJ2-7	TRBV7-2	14	CASSFKGQGHGQYF
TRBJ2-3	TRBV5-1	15	CASSRRPQSTDTQYF
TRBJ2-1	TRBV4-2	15	CASSQASGVYNEQFF